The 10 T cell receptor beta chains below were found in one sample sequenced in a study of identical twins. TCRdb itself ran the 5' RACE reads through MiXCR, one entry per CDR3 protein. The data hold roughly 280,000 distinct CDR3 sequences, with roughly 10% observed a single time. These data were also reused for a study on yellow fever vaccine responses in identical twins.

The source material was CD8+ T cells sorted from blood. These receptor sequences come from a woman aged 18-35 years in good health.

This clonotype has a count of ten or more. CDR3 region: CASSQIGGGASYEQYF. The CDR3 DNA follows: TGTGCCAGCAGCCAAATTGGCGGGGGCGCTTCCTACGAGCAGTACTTC. The J gene is TRBJ2-7, the V gene TRBV7-3, with a tentative D call TRBD2 (7 bases). Germline V gives CDR1 SGHTA, CDR2 FQGTGA. The CDR3 spans 16 residues. Trimming left V 5 bases short and J 1 base short, with 18 bases between.

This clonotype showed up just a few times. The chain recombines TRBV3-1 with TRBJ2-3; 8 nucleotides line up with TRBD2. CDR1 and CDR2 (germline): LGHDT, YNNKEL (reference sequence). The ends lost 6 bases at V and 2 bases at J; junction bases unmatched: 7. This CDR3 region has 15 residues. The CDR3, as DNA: TGTGCCAGCAGTCATAAAGCGGGGGTCACAGATACGCAGTATTTT. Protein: CASSHKAGVTDTQYF.

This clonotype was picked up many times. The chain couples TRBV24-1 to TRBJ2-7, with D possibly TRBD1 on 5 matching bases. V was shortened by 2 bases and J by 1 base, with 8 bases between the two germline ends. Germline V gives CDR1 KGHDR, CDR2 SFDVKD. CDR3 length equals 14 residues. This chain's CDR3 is CATSDYRKSYEQYF. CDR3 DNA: TGTGCCACCAGTGATTACAGGAAGTCCTACGAGCAGTACTTC.

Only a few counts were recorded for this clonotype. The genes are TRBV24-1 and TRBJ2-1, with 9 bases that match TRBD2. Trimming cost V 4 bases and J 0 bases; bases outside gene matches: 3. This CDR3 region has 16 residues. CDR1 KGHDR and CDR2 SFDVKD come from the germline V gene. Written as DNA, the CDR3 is TGTGCCACCAGTGACCTTAGCGGGAGCTCCTACAATGAGCAGTTCTTC. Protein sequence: CATSDLSGSSYNEQFF.

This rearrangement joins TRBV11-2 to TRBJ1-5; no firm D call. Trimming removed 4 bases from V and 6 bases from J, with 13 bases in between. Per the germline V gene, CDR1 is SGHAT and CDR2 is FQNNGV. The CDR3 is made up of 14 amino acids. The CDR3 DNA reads TGTGCCAGCAGCTCCGGGTGGGGAATTCAGCCCCAGCATTTT. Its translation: CASSSGWGIQPQHF.

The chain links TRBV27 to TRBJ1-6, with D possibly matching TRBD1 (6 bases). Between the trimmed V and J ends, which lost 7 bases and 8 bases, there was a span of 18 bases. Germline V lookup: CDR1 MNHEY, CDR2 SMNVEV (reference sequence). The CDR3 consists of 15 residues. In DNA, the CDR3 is TGTGCCAGCACCACAATGGGGGGCGGGCATTCACCCCTCCACTTT. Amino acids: CASTTMGGGHSPLHF.

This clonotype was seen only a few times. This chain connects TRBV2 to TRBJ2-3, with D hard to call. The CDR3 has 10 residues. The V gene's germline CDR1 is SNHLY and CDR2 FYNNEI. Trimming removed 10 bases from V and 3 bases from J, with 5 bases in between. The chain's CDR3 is CATTTDTQYF. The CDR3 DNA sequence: TGTGCCACCACGACAGATACGCAGTATTTT.

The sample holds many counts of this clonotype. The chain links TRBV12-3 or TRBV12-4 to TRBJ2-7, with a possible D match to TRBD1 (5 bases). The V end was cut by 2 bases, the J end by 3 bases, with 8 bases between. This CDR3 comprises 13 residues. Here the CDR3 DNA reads TGTGCCAGCAGTTTAAACCAGGGCTACGAGCAGTACTTC. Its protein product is CASSLNQGYEQYF.

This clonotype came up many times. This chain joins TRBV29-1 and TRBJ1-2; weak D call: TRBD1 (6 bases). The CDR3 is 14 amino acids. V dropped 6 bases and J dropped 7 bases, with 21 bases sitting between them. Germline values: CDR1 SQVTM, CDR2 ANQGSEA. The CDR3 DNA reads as TGCAGCGTCCCGACAGGAGACAGGAGCAGTGGCTACACCTTC. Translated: CSVPTGDRSSGYTF.

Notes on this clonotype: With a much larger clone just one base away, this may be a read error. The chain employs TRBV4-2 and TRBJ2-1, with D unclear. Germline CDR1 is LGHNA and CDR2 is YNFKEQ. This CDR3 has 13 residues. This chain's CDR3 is CANSQGSGNEQFF. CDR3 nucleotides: TGTGCCAACAGCCAAGGCTCAGGCAATGAGCAGTTCTTC.